This TCR beta chain was retrieved from a study of CD8 T cells in Susac syndrome. Study overall: The sequenced Susac syndrome patients comprised 5 or 6 with active disease and about eight in remission.

An input of 0.5 to 1 ug of RNA was subjected to reverse transcription using random hexamers. immunoSEQ multiplex PCR amplified TCR beta CDR3 across 54 Vbeta, 13 Jbeta. TCRdb re-analysed the immunoSEQ multiplex PCR reads in MiXCR, keeping a single row per CDR3 protein. Here the sample spans over 20,000 distinct CDR3 sequences, around 93% being singletons. Purification of the CD8+ and CD4+ T cells relied on negative isolation, and TEMRA cells underwent FACS enrichment. Material for sequencing was CD8+ T cells from PBMCs. The TCR was taken from a human donor with Susac syndrome.

CDR3 region: CSVEDGGRNYGYTF. CDR3 DNA sequence: TGCAGCGTTGAAGATGGCGGCCGTAACTATGGCTACACCTTC. V usage is TRBV29-1 and J usage is TRBJ1-2, with D unresolved. This CDR3 is built from 14 residues. The V and J ends lost 0 bases and 1 base respectively, with 9 bases between them. Germline V gives CDR1 SQVTM, CDR2 ANQGSEA.